This T cell receptor beta chain was retrieved from a study of cytomegalovirus exposure and HLA in healthy donors (dated by TCRdb to 2017 to 2019). Looking at the study overall: According to an earlier analysis of 550 to 700 of the donors, 150 million to 200 million T cells yielded 100 million or so unique TCR beta sequences and 276 Gb of sequence data. Across approximately 400 genotyped donors of the cohort, an average of about 220,000 unique TCR beta nucleotide sequences per donor were sequenced, and roughly 20% of those sequences were non-productive. Rather than drawing on any new phenotypic data, the later analysis identified candidate immune exposures from TCR beta sequences and the way those sequences occurred across donors. A later analysis re-analyzed previously published TCR beta repertoires from approximately 700 donors and added high-resolution HLA genotyping to study TCR occurrence patterns. Class I and class II HLA loci were covered by the typing at four-digit resolution. In an earlier analysis of roughly 580 of the donors, high-throughput TCR beta sequencing was used to judge whether each TCR beta V gene segment behaved as functional or pseudogenic. All discovery cohort repertoires had been generated on a single sequencing platform. The study was designed to test whether signatures of past pathogen exposure could be identified by cataloging public T cell receptors. Typing coverage differed by locus: A, B, C, DRB1 and DQB1 were typed in about 620-630 donors, DQA1 in about 550, DPA1 in 600 to 610, and DPB1 in around 440. Along with the approximately 700-subject first cohort, a separate validation cohort of over a hundred different subjects was used. To predict cytomegalovirus infection status, the study brought together high-throughput TCR immunosequencing, statistical association of individual TCRs with disease status, and machine learning. An early release that covered about 600 HLA-typed donors contained around 330 gigabases of sequencing data and tens of millions of unique TCR sequences. A later genetic analysis took genome-wide SNP genotypes for about 55% of the 666 donors and used that subset as a discovery cohort. The genetic ancestry cluster associated with self-reported Caucasian donors included over 80% of the approximately 410 genotyped donors. The study profiled the T cell repertoires of hundreds of subjects by immunosequencing and related them to cytomegalovirus serostatus. Because of strong linkage in the cohort, roughly five DR-DQ haplotypes were treated as single units for association and clustering. Donor age, sex, ethnicity and CMV serostatus were compiled together with the repertoire data.

V is pared back by 4 bases and J by 4 bases, with 20 bases lying between the germline termini. CDR1 and CDR2 were assigned from the germline V gene as SGHDT and YYEEEE. The CDR3 covers 16 residues, taking in both the cysteine and the phenylalanine. Just CDR3 DNA is preserved here, 48 bases in frame from base 1. The cohort comprised 666 healthy bone marrow donors. At the time of sampling, every cohort member was nominally healthy, though immune exposures that went unrecorded were likely present. The donor was CMV seropositive and was included in the group of 250 to 350 seropositive cohort members. Every donor gave a peripheral blood sample, and the peripheral blood mononuclear cells from that sample were used for TCR beta sequencing. Genomic DNA was extracted from the blood cell samples with the Qiagen DNeasy Blood Extraction Kit. Results the study describes overall, beyond this receptor: The earlier analysis of some 560 of the donors excluded 15 to 20 rarely observed V segments, including chromosome 9 orphons, because counts were too low. Cytomegalovirus status was reported to be diagnosed by the classifier with high specificity and sensitivity in both the original and validation cohorts. The cohort was sequenced for TCR beta chains only, and without alpha or paired-chain data the features that could be detected were limited. A later genetic analysis associated a missense DCLRE1C variant with V-gene and J-gene trimming of TCR beta chains, and an independent cohort replicated the association. In a later genetic analysis, fewer N-insertions in productive TCRs were reported among donors in an Asian-associated ancestry cluster than the approximately 630-donor mean. Linkage disequilibrium might explain the correlated functional status among segregating V segments, but an unknown experimental factor could not be excluded. A further reported finding was that TCR beta sequences accurately predicted the HLA-A and HLA-B alleles for most subjects in the first cohort. Some IMGT-functional V segments, including TRBV6-2 and TRBV6-3, could not be distinguished by the 87-base-pair reads and were therefore excluded. Across donors, most TCR sequences were observed very rarely, whereas some public TCRs were present in many individuals. Most CMV-associated TCR beta chains appeared to be HLA-restricted in a later analysis, and the HLA associations seemed to be driven largely by CMV exposure. In a later analysis, HLA-associated TCR beta chains showed more clonal expansion and lower generation probabilities than non-associated chains that were equally common. A later analysis found that TCR association rates varied across HLA loci, with DRB1 alleles showing the most associated TCRs and HLA-C alleles the fewest. A total of fewer than 200 TCR beta chains were listed by the study as associated with cytomegalovirus. The authors suggested that the approach could potentially be extended to other disease states and immunological phenotypes. When HLA alleles, especially DR and DQ, strongly co-occurred, TCR associations were difficult to assign to individual alleles. A cluster of highly shared sequence variants was judged likely to be a technical artifact of the sequencing pipeline. According to a later analysis, parvovirus B19, influenza, CMV and Epstein-Barr virus appeared linked to several top co-occurrence clusters. Specific HLA alleles were associated with 15,000 to 20,000 TCR beta sequences at a false discovery rate of 0.05 in a later analysis. The only immune exposure information available for the cohort was CMV serostatus. Because HLA typing was unavailable for some donors at each locus, only the typed subset was used in association tests. Three of the identified cytomegalovirus-associated TCR beta chains were confirmed in vitro to be specific for cytomegalovirus antigens. The presence/absence analyses assumed that sequencing depth was roughly uniform across donors, and that assumption may not be true. Broadly in line with IMGT annotations, most TCR beta V segments showed up in productive rearrangements about 87% or about 30% of the time in an earlier analysis of several hundred of the donors.

This clone was seen just once. It lacks a known antigen. No base quality information exists; no much larger clone differs at one position. The library was built by means of the immunoSEQ multiplex PCR assay. A mixture of 60 forward primers for TCR Vbeta segments and 13 reverse primers for TCR Jbeta segments was used in the multiplex PCR. A multiplex PCR assay on genomic DNA amplified the CDR3 region of rearranged TCR beta genes. Amplified TCR beta libraries were sequenced as 87-base-pair reads on the Illumina HiSeq System. On the study's bioinformatics: In a later analysis, tens of millions of unique TCR beta chains were counted across the approximately 640 repertoires, and about 9.9 million of these chains were shared by at least two donors. To remove PCR and sequencing errors, raw reads were error-corrected and collapsed into unique sequences using a nearest-neighbor algorithm that merged closely related sequences. V, D and J gene segments were assigned by aligning CDR3 sequences to IMGT reference sequences. For a sequence to be retained, at least a six-nucleotide match to both a V gene segment and a J gene segment was required. A rearrangement counted as productive if the CDR3 had no stop codons and remained in frame with V and J, and every other rearrangement counted as non-productive. CDR3 was defined according to IMGT convention as the region running from the second conserved V-encoded cysteine to the conserved J-encoded phenylalanine. In an earlier analysis of 587 of the donors, sequences lacking an unambiguous match to a single V gene segment were excluded. In an earlier analysis of some 590 of the donors, a V segment was called functional when productive rearrangements were above 56.7%, and segregating when the standard deviation between donors exceeded 5%. A statistical classification framework was built to diagnose cytomegalovirus status from the catalog of TCR beta chain sequences. V and J gene assignment, in a later analysis, came from comparing TCR nucleotide sequences with IMGT/GENE-DB human TR gene sequences. A later analysis assigned CDR3 sequences and most-parsimonious VDJ recombination scenarios with the TCRdist pipeline. In a later analysis, every TCR beta chain was defined by the combination of its CDR3 amino acid sequence and its V-gene family, and reads without a unique V-gene family were dropped. As a way to deal with suspected cross-contamination and a sequencing artifact, a later analysis dropped hundreds of nucleotide sequences that were highly shared and had low generation probability. A later analysis calculated a clonal expansion index for each public chain from normalized within-repertoire ranks of inferred template counts. Generation probabilities in a later analysis came from a VDJ recombination model fitted to out-of-frame rearrangements, and those results were checked against IGoR. A later analysis scored TCR-TCR, TCR-HLA and TCR-CMV co-occurrence with hypergeometric tests, applying a repertoire-size bias correction to TCR pairs. To estimate false discovery rates, a later analysis permuted the HLA or CMV assignments 20 times. In a later analysis, co-occurring TCRs were grouped using DBSCAN, and TCRdist sequence similarity was added for clustering within HLA-allele-positive subsets. Repertoires with fewer than 30,000 or more than 120,000 public chains were left out of co-occurrence clustering, as were a few repertoires with anomalous nucleotide sharing. As stored in TCRdb, this immuneACCESS dataset retains in-frame rearrangements with V and J assigned. A fraction of the clones does not appear; measured against another copy, unresolved V genes explain less than half of the discrepancy, and the remainder lacks a known reason. V and J calls and clone size follow that table, whereas D and trimming were derived from the DNA. The sample includes fewer than 250,000 clones, with 82% observed a single time. The biggest ten clones account for around 6% of the sample.

What was sequenced was PBMCs. The chain is encoded by TRBV5-6 joined to TRBJ1-1; matching of 6 bases hints at TRBD1 as the D gene. This clonotype originated in a man aged 35 to 55 in good health and CMV-seropositive. CDR3 sequence: CASSPRQRGLGTEAFF. The DNA sequence is as follows: TGTGCCAGCAGCCCTAGACAGAGGGGGTTGGGCACTGAAGCTTTCTTT.